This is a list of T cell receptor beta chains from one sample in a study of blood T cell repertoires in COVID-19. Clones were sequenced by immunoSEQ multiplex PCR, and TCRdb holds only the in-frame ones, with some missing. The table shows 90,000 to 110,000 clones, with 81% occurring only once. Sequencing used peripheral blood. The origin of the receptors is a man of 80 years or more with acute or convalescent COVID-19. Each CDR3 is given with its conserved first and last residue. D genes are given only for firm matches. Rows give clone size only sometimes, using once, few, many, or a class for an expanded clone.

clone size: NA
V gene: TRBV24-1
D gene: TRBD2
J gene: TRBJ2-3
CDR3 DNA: TGTGCCACCAGTGACGGACTAGCGGGAGAAGCAGATACGCAGTATTTT
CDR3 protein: CATSDGLAGEADTQYF

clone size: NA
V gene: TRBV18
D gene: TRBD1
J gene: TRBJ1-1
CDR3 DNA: TGTGCCAGCTCACCGGCAGGGGGCCAGGTTGAAGCTTTCTTT
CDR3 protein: CASSPAGGQVEAFF

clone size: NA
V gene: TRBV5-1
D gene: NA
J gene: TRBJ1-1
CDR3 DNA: TGCGCCAGCAGCTTGGACCAGGGGAACACTGAAGCTTTCTTT
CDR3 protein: CASSLDQGNTEAFF

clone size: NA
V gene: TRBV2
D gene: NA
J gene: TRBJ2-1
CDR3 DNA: TGTGCCAGCAGCTCACTAGCAGTTTCCTACAATGAGCAGTTCTTC
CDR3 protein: CASSSLAVSYNEQFF

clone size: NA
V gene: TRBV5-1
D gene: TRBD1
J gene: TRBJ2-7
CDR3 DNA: TGCGCCAGCAGCTCCGGACAGGGTACGGACGAGCAGTACTTC
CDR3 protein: CASSSGQGTDEQYF

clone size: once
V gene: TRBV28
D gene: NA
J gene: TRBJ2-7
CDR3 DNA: TGTGCCAGCAGTTCTCCCAAGACCCAGCGGGACTTC
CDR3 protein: CASSSPKTQRDF

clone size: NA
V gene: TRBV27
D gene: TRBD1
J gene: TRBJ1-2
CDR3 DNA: TGTGCCAGCAGGGGGACAGGGACTAACTATGGCTACACCTTC
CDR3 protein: CASRGTGTNYGYTF

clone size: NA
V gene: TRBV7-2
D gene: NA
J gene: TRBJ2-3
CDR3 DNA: TGTGCCAGCAGCTTAATCTCAGATACGCAGTATTTT
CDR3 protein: CASSLISDTQYF

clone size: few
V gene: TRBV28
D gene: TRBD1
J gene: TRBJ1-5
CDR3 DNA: TGTGCCAGCAGTTTATGGGGACAGGGGGAAGGTCAGCCCCAGCATTTT
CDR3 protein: CASSLWGQGEGQPQHF

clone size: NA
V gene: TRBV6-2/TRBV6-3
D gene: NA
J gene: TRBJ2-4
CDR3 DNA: TGTGCCAGCAGTTACCCCACTCCCTTTCAGTACTTC
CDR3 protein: CASSYPTPFQYF

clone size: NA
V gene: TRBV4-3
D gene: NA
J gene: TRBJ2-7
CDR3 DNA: TGCGCCAGCAGCCACGAAGCAGGATCCTCCTACGAGCAGTACTTC
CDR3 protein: CASSHEAGSSYEQYF

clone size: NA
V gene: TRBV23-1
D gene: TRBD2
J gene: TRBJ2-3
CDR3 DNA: TGCGCCAGCAGTCAATCCCGACCCGTACTAGCGGGAGAGACAGATACGCAGTATTTT
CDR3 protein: CASSQSRPVLAGETDTQYF

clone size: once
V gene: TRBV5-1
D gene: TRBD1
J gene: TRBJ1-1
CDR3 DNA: TGCGCCAGCAGCTTCCGCGCGGACAGGGGAACTGAAGCTTTCTTT
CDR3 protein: CASSFRADRGTEAFF

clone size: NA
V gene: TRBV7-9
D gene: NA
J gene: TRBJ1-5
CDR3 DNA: TGTGCCAGCAGCTTAGGGACAGACAATCAGCCCCAGCATTTT
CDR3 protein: CASSLGTDNQPQHF

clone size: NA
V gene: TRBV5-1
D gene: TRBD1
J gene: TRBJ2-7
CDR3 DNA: TGCGCCAGCAGCTCCCAGGGGGCCCCCTACGAGCAGTACTTC
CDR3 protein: CASSSQGAPYEQYF

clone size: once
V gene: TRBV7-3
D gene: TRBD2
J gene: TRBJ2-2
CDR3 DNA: TGTGCCAGCAGCTCTGATACTAGCGGGATAAGGACCGGGGAGCTGTTTTTT
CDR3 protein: CASSSDTSGIRTGELFF

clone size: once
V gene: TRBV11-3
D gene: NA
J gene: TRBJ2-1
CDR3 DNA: TGTGCCAGCAGCCTCCAGACTAGCTCCTACAATGAGCAGTTCTTC
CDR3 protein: CASSLQTSSYNEQFF

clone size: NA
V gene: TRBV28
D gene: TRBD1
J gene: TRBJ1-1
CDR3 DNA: TGTGCCAGCAGTTTTCAGGGGGGTACTGAAGCTTTCTTT
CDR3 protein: CASSFQGGTEAFF

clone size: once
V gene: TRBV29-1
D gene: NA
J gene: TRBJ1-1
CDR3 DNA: TGCAGCGTTTATCCGGACACCATGAACACTGAAGCTTTCTTT
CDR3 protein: CSVYPDTMNTEAFF

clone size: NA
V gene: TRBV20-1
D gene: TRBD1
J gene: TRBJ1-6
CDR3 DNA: TGCAGTGCTAGTTACAACAGGGGAGAGAATTCACCCCTCCACTTT
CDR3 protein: CSASYNRGENSPLHF

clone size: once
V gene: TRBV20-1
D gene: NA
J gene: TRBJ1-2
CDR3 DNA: TGCAGTGCTAGTACGGGAGGGTTTCTAGATTATGGCTACACCTTC
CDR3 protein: CSASTGGFLDYGYTF

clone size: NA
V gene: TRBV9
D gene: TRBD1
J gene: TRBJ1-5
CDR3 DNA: TGTGCCAGCAATCGACAGGGGACCAATCAGCCCCAGCATTTT
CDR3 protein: CASNRQGTNQPQHF

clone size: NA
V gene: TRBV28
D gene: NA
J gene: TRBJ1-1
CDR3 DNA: TGTGCCAGCAGTCAGCCAGCGGGCACTGAAGCTTTCTTT
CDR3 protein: CASSQPAGTEAFF

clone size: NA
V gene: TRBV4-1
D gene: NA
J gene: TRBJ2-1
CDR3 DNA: TGCGCCAGCAGCCAAGGGAGAAAGGGGGAGTACAATGAGCAGTTCTTC
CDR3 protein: CASSQGRKGEYNEQFF

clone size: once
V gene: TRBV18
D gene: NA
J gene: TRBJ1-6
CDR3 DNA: TGTGCCAGCTCACCACAAGGGAGCAATTCACCCCTCCACTTT
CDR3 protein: CASSPQGSNSPLHF

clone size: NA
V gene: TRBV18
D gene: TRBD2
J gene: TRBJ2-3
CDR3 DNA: TGTGCCAGCTCACCAAGGACTAGCGGGATGGGCACAGATACGCAGTATTTT
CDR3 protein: CASSPRTSGMGTDTQYF

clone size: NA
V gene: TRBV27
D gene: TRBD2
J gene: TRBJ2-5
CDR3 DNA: TGTGCCAGCAGTGCCGGGACTAGCTCCGCAGAGACCCAGTACTTC
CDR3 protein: CASSAGTSSAETQYF

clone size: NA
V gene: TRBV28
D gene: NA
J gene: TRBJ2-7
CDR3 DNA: TGTGCCAGCGTACAAGGGAGTTTACCCTACGAGCAGTACTTC
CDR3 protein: CASVQGSLPYEQYF

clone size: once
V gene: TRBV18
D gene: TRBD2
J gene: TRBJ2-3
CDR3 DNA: TGTGCCAGCTCACCACCTGGACTAGCGGGAGGTACAGATACGCAGTATTTT
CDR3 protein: CASSPPGLAGGTDTQYF

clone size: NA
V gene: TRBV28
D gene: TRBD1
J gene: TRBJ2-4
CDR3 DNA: TGTGCCAGCAGTCGAGGGACAGGACAAGCCAAAAACATTCAGTACTTC
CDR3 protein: CASSRGTGQAKNIQYF

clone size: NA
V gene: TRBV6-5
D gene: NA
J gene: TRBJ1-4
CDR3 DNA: TGTGCCAGCAGTTACGGGCAGGGCGTTGGTGAAAAACTGTTTTTT
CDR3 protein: CASSYGQGVGEKLFF

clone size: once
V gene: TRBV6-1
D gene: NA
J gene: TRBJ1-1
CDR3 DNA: TGTGCCAGCAGTGAACGGTACACTGAAGCTTTCTTT
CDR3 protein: CASSERYTEAFF

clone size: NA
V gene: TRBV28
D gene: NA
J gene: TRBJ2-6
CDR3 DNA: TGTGCCAGCAGTTCTTGGACAGTGGAGTCCTCTGGGGCCAACGTCCTGACTTTC
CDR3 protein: CASSSWTVESSGANVLTF

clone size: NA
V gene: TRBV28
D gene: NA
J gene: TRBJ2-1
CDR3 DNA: TGTGCCAGCATCAGTATCCGGCGAGGTGGAGTTAACAATGAGCAGTTCTTC
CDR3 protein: CASISIRRGGVNNEQFF

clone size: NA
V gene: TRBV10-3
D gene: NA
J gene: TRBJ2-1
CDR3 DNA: TGTGCCATCAGTGGGGCCTTGGGGCTCTTGGACAATGAGCAGTTCTTC
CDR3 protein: CAISGALGLLDNEQFF

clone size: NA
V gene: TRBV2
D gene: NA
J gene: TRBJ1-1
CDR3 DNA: TGTGCCAGCAGTGAACGGGGAGGGGACACTGAAGCTTTCTTT
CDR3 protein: CASSERGGDTEAFF

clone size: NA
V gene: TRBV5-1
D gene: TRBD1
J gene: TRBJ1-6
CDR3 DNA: TGCGCCAGCAGCGTCGAGGGGACAGCTGCAAATTCACCCCTCCACTTT
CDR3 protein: CASSVEGTAANSPLHF

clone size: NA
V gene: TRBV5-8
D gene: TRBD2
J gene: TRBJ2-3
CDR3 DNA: TGTGCCAGCAGTCCCGGGACTACGCCAGATACGCAGTATTTT
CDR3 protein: CASSPGTTPDTQYF

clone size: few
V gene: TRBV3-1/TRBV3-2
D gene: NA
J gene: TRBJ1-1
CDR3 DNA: TGTGCCAGCAGCCTTCAAACAGGAGTGAACACTGAAGCTTTCTTT
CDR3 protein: CASSLQTGVNTEAFF

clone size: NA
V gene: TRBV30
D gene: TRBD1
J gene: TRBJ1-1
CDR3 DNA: TGTGCCTGGAGTGCCCTTAGGACAGGGTGGAGTACTGAAGCTTTCTTT
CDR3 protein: CAWSALRTGWSTEAFF

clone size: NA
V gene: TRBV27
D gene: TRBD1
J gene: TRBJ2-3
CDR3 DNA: TGTGCCAGCAGTACACACTCCCGGGACAGGCCCGATACGCAGTATTTT
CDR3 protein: CASSTHSRDRPDTQYF

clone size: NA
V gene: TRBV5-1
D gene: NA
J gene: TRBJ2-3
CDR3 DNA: TGCGCCAGCAGCTTGGGTCGTCGCACAGATACGCAGTATTTT
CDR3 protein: CASSLGRRTDTQYF

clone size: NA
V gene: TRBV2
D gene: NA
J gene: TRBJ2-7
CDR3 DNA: TGTGCCAGTGGGGGGGCAGCCCCCTACGAGCAGTACTTC
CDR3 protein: CASGGAAPYEQYF

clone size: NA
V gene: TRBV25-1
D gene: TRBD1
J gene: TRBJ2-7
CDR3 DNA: TGTGCCAGCAGTGCGACAGGGCAGTTGGGATACGAGCAGTACTTC
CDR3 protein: CASSATGQLGYEQYF

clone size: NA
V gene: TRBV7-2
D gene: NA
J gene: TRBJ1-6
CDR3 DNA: TGTGCCAGCAGCTTAGGGGGGGGCACGAATTCACCCCTCCACTTT
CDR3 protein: CASSLGGGTNSPLHF